The rows below give T cell receptor beta chains drawn from one sample of a study of T cell responses to AZD1222 COVID-19 vaccine. TCRdb's copy holds only in-frame clones and misses some; the assay was immunoSEQ multiplex PCR. Of approximately 150,000 clones listed, about 93% were seen once; the top ten hold around 5%. The input for sequencing was peripheral blood, taken on day 0 of AZD1222 vaccination. The origin of the receptors is an adult in good health. CDR3s include the opening cysteine and the closing phenylalanine or tryptophan. Each record gives: clone size, J gene, D gene, V gene, CDR3 protein, CDR3 DNA. A D gene is named only where the DNA matches it firmly. Clone size is not always given. Where it is, it says once, few, many or a class for expanded clones.

abundance: NA
j_gene: TRBJ2-2
d_gene: NA
v_gene: TRBV5-1
CDR3aa: CASSLNSGTGELFF
CDR3nt: TGCGCCAGCAGCTTAAACAGCGGCACCGGGGAGCTGTTTTTT

abundance: NA
j_gene: TRBJ1-1
d_gene: NA
v_gene: TRBV7-9
CDR3aa: CASSLGSTEAFF
CDR3nt: TGTGCCAGCAGCTTAGGTTCGACTGAAGCTTTCTTT

abundance: few
j_gene: TRBJ2-7
d_gene: TRBD2
v_gene: TRBV19
CDR3aa: CASSIVSGRTNEQYF
CDR3nt: TGTGCCAGTAGTATAGTTAGCGGGAGAACGAACGAGCAGTACTTC

abundance: NA
j_gene: TRBJ1-4
d_gene: TRBD1
v_gene: TRBV5-8
CDR3aa: CASSSPGQVIGEKLFF
CDR3nt: TGTGCCAGCAGCTCTCCGGGACAGGTTATAGGGGAAAAACTGTTTTTT

abundance: NA
j_gene: TRBJ2-1
d_gene: TRBD1
v_gene: TRBV9
CDR3aa: CASSVAGQLYNEQFF
CDR3nt: TGTGCCAGCAGCGTAGCGGGACAGCTCTACAATGAGCAGTTCTTC

abundance: NA
j_gene: TRBJ2-2
d_gene: NA
v_gene: TRBV24-1
CDR3aa: CATSDSYGANTGELFF
CDR3nt: TGTGCCACCAGTGATTCATACGGTGCGAACACCGGGGAGCTGTTTTTT

abundance: NA
j_gene: TRBJ1-6
d_gene: NA
v_gene: TRBV5-1
CDR3aa: CASSLDSGSSPLHF
CDR3nt: TGCGCCAGCAGCTTGGACTCGGGGAGTTCACCCCTCCACTTT

abundance: NA
j_gene: TRBJ2-7
d_gene: NA
v_gene: TRBV5-5
CDR3aa: CASSQRLGPRGHEQYF
CDR3nt: TGTGCCAGCAGCCAACGATTGGGACCTCGAGGGCACGAGCAGTACTTC

abundance: few
j_gene: TRBJ1-2
d_gene: NA
v_gene: TRBV2
CDR3aa: CASRTQGPNYGYTF
CDR3nt: TGTGCCAGCAGAACCCAAGGACCTAACTATGGCTACACCTTC

abundance: few
j_gene: TRBJ2-7
d_gene: TRBD2
v_gene: TRBV6-5
CDR3aa: CASRSGTSGVYEQYF
CDR3nt: TGTGCCAGCAGGTCGGGGACTAGCGGGGTCTACGAGCAGTACTTC

abundance: once
j_gene: TRBJ1-2
d_gene: TRBD1
v_gene: TRBV7-2
CDR3aa: CASSLGQLYGYTF
CDR3nt: TGTGCCAGCAGCTTGGGACAGCTCTATGGCTACACCTTC

abundance: NA
j_gene: TRBJ1-5
d_gene: NA
v_gene: TRBV6-5
CDR3aa: CASSWDPGKPQHF
CDR3nt: TGTGCCAGCAGCTGGGACCCTGGGAAGCCCCAGCATTTT

abundance: NA
j_gene: TRBJ2-2
d_gene: TRBD2
v_gene: TRBV7-2
CDR3aa: CARGTSGSPGELFF
CDR3nt: TGTGCCAGGGGGACTAGCGGGAGCCCCGGGGAGCTGTTTTTT

abundance: NA
j_gene: TRBJ1-2
d_gene: TRBD1
v_gene: TRBV6-1
CDR3aa: CASSVTSGTGGPNRLSGYTF
CDR3nt: TGTGCCAGCAGTGTTACCTCCGGGACAGGGGGCCCCAATAGACTGAGCGGCTACACCTTC

abundance: NA
j_gene: TRBJ2-7
d_gene: TRBD2
v_gene: TRBV9
CDR3aa: CASSAGLAGPYEQYF
CDR3nt: TGTGCCAGCAGCGCCGGACTAGCGGGTCCCTACGAGCAGTACTTC

abundance: NA
j_gene: TRBJ1-2
d_gene: NA
v_gene: TRBV7-2
CDR3aa: CASSLGGGGGYGYTF
CDR3nt: TGTGCCAGCAGCTTAGGGGGGGGCGGAGGCTATGGCTACACCTTC

abundance: NA
j_gene: TRBJ1-2
d_gene: NA
v_gene: TRBV4-1
CDR3aa: CASSQVAGGDYGYTF
CDR3nt: TGCGCCAGCAGCCAAGTGGCGGGGGGTGACTATGGCTACACCTTC

abundance: NA
j_gene: TRBJ1-3
d_gene: NA
v_gene: TRBV6-1
CDR3aa: CASSEAYFSGNTIYF
CDR3nt: TGTGCCAGCAGTGAAGCGTACTTCTCTGGAAACACCATATATTTT

abundance: NA
j_gene: TRBJ2-5
d_gene: TRBD1
v_gene: TRBV7-6
CDR3aa: CASSLAGDRGRETQYF
CDR3nt: TGTGCCAGCAGCTTAGCTGGGGACAGGGGACGCGAGACCCAGTACTTC

abundance: NA
j_gene: TRBJ2-7
d_gene: NA
v_gene: TRBV11-3
CDR3aa: CASSFSSTRDEQYF
CDR3nt: TGTGCCAGCAGCTTTTCGTCGACACGGGACGAGCAGTACTTC

abundance: once
j_gene: TRBJ2-1
d_gene: NA
v_gene: TRBV19
CDR3aa: CASSEIYNEQFF
CDR3nt: TGTGCCAGTAGTGAGATTTACAATGAGCAGTTCTTC